The text below deals with one T cell receptor beta chain. This entry belongs to a study of shared clonotypes between healthy human individuals. Only in-frame clones appear in the TCRdb table, and some are missing; sequencing was by immunoSEQ multiplex PCR. The top ten hold 0.1% to 0.15% of the sample, which has just over 2,000,000 clones, roughly 94% seen once. The CDR3 sequence is 12 residues long. The V end was cut by 6 bases, the J end by 8 bases, with 13 bases between. The V gene's germline CDR1 is MDHEN and CDR2 SYDVKM. Sequencing used naive CD4+ T cells sorted from blood. Subset reported: CD45RA+ positively selected. The receptor's source is a young man in good health. The chain carries TRBV28 and TRBJ1-2, with D maybe TRBD1 (5 bases). The CDR3, as DNA: TGTGCCAGCAGCAGGGACGTGAGGGGCTACACCTTC. It codes for CASSRDVRGYTF.